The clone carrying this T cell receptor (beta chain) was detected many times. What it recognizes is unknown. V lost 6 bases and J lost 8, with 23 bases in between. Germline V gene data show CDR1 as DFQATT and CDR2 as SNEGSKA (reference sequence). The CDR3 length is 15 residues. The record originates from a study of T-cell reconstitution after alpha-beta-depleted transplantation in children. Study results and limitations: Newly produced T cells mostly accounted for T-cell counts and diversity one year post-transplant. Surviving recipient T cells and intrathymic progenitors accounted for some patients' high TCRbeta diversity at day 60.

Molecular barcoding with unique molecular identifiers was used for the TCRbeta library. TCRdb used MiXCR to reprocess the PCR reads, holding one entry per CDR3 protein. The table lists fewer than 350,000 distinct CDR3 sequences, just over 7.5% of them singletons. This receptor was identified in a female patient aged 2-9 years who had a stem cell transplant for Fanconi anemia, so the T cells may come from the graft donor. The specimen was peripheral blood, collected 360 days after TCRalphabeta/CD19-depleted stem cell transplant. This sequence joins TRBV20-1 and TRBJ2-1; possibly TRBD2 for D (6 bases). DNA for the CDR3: TGCAGTGCCGCTTTACCGGGGGTAGGCTCCTATGAGCAGTTCTTC. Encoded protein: CSAALPGVGSYEQFF.